This is a list of T cell receptor beta chains from one sample in a study of T cells after yellow fever vaccination. A single record per CDR3 protein comes from TCRdb applying MiXCR to the 5' RACE reads. The table shows 610,000 or so distinct CDR3 sequences, with 9% to 15% occurring only once. Sequences were derived from PBMCs, sampled on the day of the yellow fever booster vaccination. Receptors originate from a man aged 30-40 years who received the YFV17D yellow fever vaccine. CDR3s include the opening cysteine and the closing phenylalanine or tryptophan. D genes are given only for firm matches. Size tells how often a clone was seen (once, few, many) or the class of an expanded clone, and some rows leave it out.

cdr3_length clone_size d_call j_call v_call cdr3_aa cdr3_nt
13 many - TRBJ1-5 TRBV6-5 CASSYSRDQPQHF TGTGCCAGCAGTTACTCGAGGGATCAGCCCCAGCATTTT
17 few TRBD1 TRBJ2-3 TRBV5-1 CASSSNPGQGITNTQYF TGCGCCAGCAGCAGCAATCCGGGACAGGGGATTACTAATACGCAGTATTTT
15 few - TRBJ1-6 TRBV7-8 CASSLTGRYNSPLHF TGTGCCAGCAGCTTAACAGGCCGCTATAATTCACCCCTCCACTTT
17 - TRBD1 TRBJ2-1 TRBV24-1 CATSDGSGTDNYNEQFF TGTGCCACCAGTGATGGGTCTGGGACAGATAACTACAATGAGCAGTTCTTC
15 - - TRBJ2-3 TRBV5-1 CASSPPGGPADTQYF TGCGCCAGCAGCCCCCCCGGGGGCCCCGCAGATACGCAGTATTTT
17 few - TRBJ1-5 TRBV5-1 CASSLEPGRGSNQPQHF TGCGCCAGCAGCTTGGAACCGGGACGAGGATCCAATCAGCCCCAGCATTTT
15 few TRBD1 TRBJ1-1 TRBV5-1 CASSDPTGMNTEAFF TGCGCCAGCAGCGACCCGACAGGGATGAACACTGAAGCTTTCTTT
13 few - TRBJ2-1 TRBV28 CASDPGPNNEQFF TGTGCCAGTGACCCGGGCCCCAACAATGAGCAGTTCTTC
16 - TRBD1 TRBJ2-1 TRBV6-5 CASSSLRRGHLNEQFF TGTGCCAGCAGTTCGTTACGCAGGGGGCATCTGAATGAGCAGTTCTTC
17 - - TRBJ2-2 TRBV10-3 CAISVHRTDQNTGELFF TGTGCCATCAGTGTTCATCGGACAGATCAGAACACCGGGGAGCTGTTTTTT
14 - - TRBJ2-7 TRBV9 CASSVDEISYEQYF TGTGCCAGCAGCGTAGACGAGATCTCCTACGAGCAGTACTTC
16 - TRBD2 TRBJ2-1 TRBV4-2 CASSRIAGGVLDEQFF TGTGCCAGCAGCCGAATAGCGGGAGGTGTGTTGGATGAGCAGTTCTTC
15 few - TRBJ1-1 TRBV5-5 CASSLVRGTHTEAFF TGTGCCAGCAGCTTGGTAAGGGGGACGCACACTGAAGCTTTCTTT
15 - TRBD2 TRBJ2-2 TRBV28 CASSDSGKDTGELFF TGTGCCAGCAGTGATAGCGGGAAGGACACCGGGGAGCTGTTTTTT
11 - - TRBJ2-5 TRBV20-1 CSAGFPETQYF TGCAGTGCGGGGTTTCCAGAGACCCAGTACTTC
15 - TRBD2 TRBJ2-5 TRBV18 CASSPPGLAEETQYF TGTGCCAGCTCACCTCCGGGACTAGCTGAAGAGACCCAGTACTTC
17 few TRBD2 TRBJ2-3 TRBV12-3/TRBV12-4 CASSWGGPRRERGTQYF TGTGCCAGCAGTTGGGGGGGTCCGAGGCGGGAGCGGGGTACGCAGTATTTT
11 few - TRBJ1-2 TRBV29-1 CSVEDDRGYTF TGCAGCGTTGAAGACGACCGAGGCTACACCTTC
12 - - TRBJ2-1 TRBV12-5 CASAETENEQFF TGTGCTAGTGCCGAAACAGAGAATGAGCAGTTCTTC
16 few - TRBJ2-2 TRBV5-1 CASSLAWTASAGELFF TGCGCCAGCAGCTTGGCCTGGACTGCCTCCGCCGGGGAGCTGTTTTTT
16 few TRBD1 TRBJ2-7 TRBV6-2/TRBV6-3 CASRDPVRDRGNEQYF TGTGCCAGCAGAGACCCCGTCCGGGACAGGGGGAACGAGCAGTACTTC
18 - TRBD2 TRBJ2-3 TRBV20-1 CSASTSVIAGGRTDTQYF TGCAGTGCTAGTACCTCAGTAATAGCGGGAGGAAGGACAGATACGCAGTATTTT
15 few TRBD1 TRBJ2-7 TRBV9 CASSVDGQGGYEQYF TGTGCCAGCAGCGTAGATGGACAGGGAGGATACGAGCAGTACTTC
14 - - TRBJ2-5 TRBV5-4 CTSSHEGGGRTQYF TGTACCAGCAGCCACGAAGGGGGGGGACGGACCCAGTACTTC
16 - - TRBJ1-2 TRBV20-1 CSARAGTRSSRGGYTF TGCAGTGCTAGGGCCGGGACCCGGTCCTCACGCGGGGGCTACACCTTC
15 - - TRBJ2-5 TRBV5-6 CASSGTGTPKETQYF TGTGCCAGCAGCGGAACCGGGACTCCTAAGGAGACCCAGTACTTC
16 few TRBD1 TRBJ2-2 TRBV7-9 CASSLVTTGDTGELFF TGTGCCAGCAGCTTAGTTACGACAGGGGACACCGGGGAGCTGTTTTTT
15 - TRBD1 TRBJ2-3 TRBV7-3 CASSHRDRPTDTQYF TGTGCCAGCAGCCACCGGGACAGACCCACAGATACGCAGTATTTT
15 few TRBD2 TRBJ2-2 TRBV5-5 CASSRPGTSAGELFF TGTGCCAGCAGCCGTCCCGGGACTAGCGCCGGGGAGCTGTTTTTT